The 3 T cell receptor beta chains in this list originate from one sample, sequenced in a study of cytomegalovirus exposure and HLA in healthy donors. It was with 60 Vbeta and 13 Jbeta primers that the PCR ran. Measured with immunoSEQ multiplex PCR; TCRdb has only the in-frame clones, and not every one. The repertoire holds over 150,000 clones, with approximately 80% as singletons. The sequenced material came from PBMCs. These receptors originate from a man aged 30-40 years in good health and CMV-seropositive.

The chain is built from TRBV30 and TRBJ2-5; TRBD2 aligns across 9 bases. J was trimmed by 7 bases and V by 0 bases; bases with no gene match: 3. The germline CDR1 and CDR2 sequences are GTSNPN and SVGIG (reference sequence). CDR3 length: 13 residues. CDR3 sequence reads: CAWSVSGGRTQYF. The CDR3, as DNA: TGTGCCTGGAGTGTTAGCGGGGGAAGGACCCAGTACTTC.

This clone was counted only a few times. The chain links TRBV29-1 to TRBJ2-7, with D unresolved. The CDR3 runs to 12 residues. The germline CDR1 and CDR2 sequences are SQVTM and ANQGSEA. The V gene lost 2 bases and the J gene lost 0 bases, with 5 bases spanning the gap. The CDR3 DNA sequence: TGCAGCGTTGAAATGAGCTCCTACGAGCAGTACTTC. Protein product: CSVEMSSYEQYF.

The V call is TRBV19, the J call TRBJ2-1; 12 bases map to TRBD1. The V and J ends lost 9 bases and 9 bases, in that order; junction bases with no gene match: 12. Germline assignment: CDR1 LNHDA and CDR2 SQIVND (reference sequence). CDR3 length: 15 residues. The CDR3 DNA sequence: TGTGCCAGCAAGACGGGACAGGGGGCGGAAGGTGAGCAGTTCTTC. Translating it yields CASKTGQGAEGEQFF.